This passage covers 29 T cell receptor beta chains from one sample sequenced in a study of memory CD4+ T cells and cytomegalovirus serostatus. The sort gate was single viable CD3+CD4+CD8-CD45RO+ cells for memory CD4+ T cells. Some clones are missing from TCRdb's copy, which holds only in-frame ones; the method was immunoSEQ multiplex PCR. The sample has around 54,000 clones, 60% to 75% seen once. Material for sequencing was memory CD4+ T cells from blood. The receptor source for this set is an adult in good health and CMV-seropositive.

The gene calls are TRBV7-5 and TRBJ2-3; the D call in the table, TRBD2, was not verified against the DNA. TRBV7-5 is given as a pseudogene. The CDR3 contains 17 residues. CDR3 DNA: TGTGCCAGAAGCTTAGGGCCACTAGCGGACTGCACAGATACGCAGTATTTT. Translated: CARSLGPLADCTDTQYF.

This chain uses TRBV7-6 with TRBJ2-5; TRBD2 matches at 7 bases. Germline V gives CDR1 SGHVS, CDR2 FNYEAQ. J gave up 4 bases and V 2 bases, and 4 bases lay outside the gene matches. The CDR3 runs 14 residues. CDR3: CASSLRSGGETQYF. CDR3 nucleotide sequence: TGTGCCAGCAGCTTAAGGTCGGGAGGAGAGACCCAGTACTTC.

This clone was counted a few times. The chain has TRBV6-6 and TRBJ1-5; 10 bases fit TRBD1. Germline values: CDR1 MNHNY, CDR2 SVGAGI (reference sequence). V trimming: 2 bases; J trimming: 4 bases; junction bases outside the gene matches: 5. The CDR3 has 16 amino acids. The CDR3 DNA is TGTGCCAGCAGTTACACCGGGACAGGGGTTAATCAGCCCCAGCATTTT. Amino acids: CASSYTGTGVNQPQHF.

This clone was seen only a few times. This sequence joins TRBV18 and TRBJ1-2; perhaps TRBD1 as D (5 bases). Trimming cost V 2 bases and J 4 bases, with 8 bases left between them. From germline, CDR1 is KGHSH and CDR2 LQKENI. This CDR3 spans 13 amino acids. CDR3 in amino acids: CASSPDSTYGYTF. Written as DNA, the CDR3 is TGTGCCAGCTCACCAGACAGTACCTATGGCTACACCTTC.

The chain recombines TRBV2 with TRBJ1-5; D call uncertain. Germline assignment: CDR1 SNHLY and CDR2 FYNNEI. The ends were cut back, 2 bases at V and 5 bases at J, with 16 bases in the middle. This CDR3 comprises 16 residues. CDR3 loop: CASSERGRRTDQPQHF. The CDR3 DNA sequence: TGTGCCAGCAGTGAACGGGGTAGAAGGACCGATCAGCCCCAGCATTTT.

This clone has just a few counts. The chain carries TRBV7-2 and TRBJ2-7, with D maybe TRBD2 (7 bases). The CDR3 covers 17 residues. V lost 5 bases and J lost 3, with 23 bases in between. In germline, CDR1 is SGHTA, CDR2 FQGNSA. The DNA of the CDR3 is TGTGCCAGCAGCCAATTTGGGGGGGCGGGAGCGTTCTACGAGCAGTACTTC. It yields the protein CASSQFGGAGAFYEQYF.

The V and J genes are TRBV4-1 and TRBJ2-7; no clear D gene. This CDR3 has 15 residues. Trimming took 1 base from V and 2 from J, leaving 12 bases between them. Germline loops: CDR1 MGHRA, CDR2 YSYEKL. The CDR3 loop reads CASSQAHSHTYEQYF. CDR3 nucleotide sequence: TGCGCCAGCAGCCAAGCCCACAGTCATACCTACGAGCAGTACTTC.

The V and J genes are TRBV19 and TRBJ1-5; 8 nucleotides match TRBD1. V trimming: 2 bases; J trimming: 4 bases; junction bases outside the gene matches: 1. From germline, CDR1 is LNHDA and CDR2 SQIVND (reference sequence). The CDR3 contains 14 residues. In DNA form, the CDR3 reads TGTGCCAGTAGTATACAGGGGGCGAATCAGCCCCAGCATTTT. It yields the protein CASSIQGANQPQHF.

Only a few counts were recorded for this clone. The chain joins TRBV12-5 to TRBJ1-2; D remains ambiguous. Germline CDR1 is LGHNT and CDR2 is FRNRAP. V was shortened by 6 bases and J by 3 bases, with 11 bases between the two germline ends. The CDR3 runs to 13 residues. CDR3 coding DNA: TGTGCTAGTGGCCTGGACGGATACTATGGCTACACCTTC. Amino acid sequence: CASGLDGYYGYTF.

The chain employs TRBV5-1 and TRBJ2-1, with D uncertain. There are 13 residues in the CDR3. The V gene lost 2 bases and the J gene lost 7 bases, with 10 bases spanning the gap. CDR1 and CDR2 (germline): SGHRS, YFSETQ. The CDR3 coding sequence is TGCGCCAGCAGCTTCACGGCCTTAAATGAGCAGTTCTTC. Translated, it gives CASSFTALNEQFF.

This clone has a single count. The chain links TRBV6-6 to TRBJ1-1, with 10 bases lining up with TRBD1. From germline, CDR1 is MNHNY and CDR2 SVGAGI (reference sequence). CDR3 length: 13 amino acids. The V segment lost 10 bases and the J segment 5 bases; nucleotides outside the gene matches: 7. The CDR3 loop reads CAIKGTGDTEAFF. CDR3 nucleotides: TGTGCCATCAAGGGGACAGGGGATACTGAAGCTTTCTTT.

CDR3: CASKASTTNEQFF. DNA for the CDR3: TGCGCCAGCAAAGCTAGCACGACCAATGAGCAGTTCTTC. This sequence joins TRBV5-1 and TRBJ2-1; D may be TRBD2 (5 bases). V was trimmed by 6 bases and J by 6 bases, leaving 13 bases between them. CDR3 length: 13 amino acids. Per germline, CDR1 SGHRS and CDR2 YFSETQ.

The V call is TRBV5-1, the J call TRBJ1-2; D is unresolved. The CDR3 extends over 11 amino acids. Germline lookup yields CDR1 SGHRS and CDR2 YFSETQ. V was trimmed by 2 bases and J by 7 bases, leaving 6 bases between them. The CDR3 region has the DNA TGCGCCAGCAGCTTTGATACTGGCTACACCTTC. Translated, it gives CASSFDTGYTF.

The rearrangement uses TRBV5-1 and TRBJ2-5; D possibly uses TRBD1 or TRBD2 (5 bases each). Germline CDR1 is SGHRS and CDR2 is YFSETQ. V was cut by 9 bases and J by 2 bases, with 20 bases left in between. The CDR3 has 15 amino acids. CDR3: CATTLTGTAQETQYF. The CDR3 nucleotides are TGCGCCACCACGCTGACCGGGACGGCACAAGAGACCCAGTACTTC.

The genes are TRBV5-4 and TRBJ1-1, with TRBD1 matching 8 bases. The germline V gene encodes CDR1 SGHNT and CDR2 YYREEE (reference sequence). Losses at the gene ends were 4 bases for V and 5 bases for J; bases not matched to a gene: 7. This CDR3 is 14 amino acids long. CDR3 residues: CASSRGQGRTEAFF. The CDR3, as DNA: TGTGCCAGCAGCCGAGGACAGGGTAGGACTGAAGCTTTCTTT.

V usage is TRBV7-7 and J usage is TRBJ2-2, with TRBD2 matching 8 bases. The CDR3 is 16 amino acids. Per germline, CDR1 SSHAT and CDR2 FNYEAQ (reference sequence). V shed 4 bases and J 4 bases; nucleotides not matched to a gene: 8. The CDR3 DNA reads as TGTGCCAGCAGCTCATCATTAGCGGGGAGCACCGGGGAGCTGTTTTTT. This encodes CASSSSLAGSTGELFF.

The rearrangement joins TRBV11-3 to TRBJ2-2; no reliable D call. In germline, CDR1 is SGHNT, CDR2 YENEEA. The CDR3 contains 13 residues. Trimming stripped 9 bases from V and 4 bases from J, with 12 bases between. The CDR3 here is CASFGASTGELFF. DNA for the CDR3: TGTGCCAGTTTCGGAGCGAGCACCGGGGAGCTGTTTTTT.

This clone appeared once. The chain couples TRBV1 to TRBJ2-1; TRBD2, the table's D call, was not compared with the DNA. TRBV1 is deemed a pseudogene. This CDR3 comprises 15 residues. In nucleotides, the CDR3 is TGCACCAGCAGCCAAGCCGGACTACTTTCTAATGAGCAGTTCTTC. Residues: CTSSQAGLLSNEQFF.

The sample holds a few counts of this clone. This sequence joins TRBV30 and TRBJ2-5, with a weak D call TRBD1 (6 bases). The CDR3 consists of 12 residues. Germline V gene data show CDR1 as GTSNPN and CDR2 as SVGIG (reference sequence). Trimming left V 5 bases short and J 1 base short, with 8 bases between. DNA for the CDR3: TGTGCCTGGGGACAGTTCCAAGAGACCCAGTACTTC. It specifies CAWGQFQETQYF.

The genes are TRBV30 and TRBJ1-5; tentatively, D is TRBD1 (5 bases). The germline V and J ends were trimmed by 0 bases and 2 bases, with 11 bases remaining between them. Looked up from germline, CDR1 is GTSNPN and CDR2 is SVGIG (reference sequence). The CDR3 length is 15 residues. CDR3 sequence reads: CAWSVTGGGNQPQHF. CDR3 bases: TGTGCCTGGAGTGTGACGGGAGGGGGCAATCAGCCCCAGCATTTT.

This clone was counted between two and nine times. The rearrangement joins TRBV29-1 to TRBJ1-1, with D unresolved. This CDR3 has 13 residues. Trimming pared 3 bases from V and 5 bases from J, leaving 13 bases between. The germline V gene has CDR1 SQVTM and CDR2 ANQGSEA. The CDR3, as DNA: TGCAGCGTTGAGGCCACCCAACGGACTGAAGCTTTCTTT. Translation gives CSVEATQRTEAFF.

In nucleotides, the CDR3 is TGTGCCAGCAGCCTACGGGACGAGCAGTACTTC. Its protein product is CASSLRDEQYF. The genes are TRBV2 and TRBJ2-7; no clear D gene. Trimming shortened V by 6 bases and J by 5 bases, and 8 bases separated the two germline ends. Looked up from germline, CDR1 is SNHLY and CDR2 is FYNNEI. The CDR3 totals 11 residues.

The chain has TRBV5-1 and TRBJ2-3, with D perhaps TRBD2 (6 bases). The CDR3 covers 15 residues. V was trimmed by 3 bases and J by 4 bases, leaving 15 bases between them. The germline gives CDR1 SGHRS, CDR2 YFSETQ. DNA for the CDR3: TGCGCCAGCAGCTCGGTACAGAGGGAGGCAGATACGCAGTATTTT. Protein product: CASSSVQREADTQYF.

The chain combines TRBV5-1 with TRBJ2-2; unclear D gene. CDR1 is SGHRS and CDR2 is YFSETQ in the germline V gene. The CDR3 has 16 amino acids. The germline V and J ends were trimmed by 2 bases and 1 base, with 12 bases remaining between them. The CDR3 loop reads CASSFGTLGNTGELFF. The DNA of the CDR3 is TGCGCCAGCAGCTTCGGAACCCTGGGGAACACCGGGGAGCTGTTTTTT.

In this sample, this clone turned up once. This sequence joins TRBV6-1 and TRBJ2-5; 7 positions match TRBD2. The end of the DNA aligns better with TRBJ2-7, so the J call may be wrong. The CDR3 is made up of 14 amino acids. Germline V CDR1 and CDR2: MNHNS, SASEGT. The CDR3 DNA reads TGTGCCAGCGGATTAATAGCGGGCTCCTACGAGCAGTACTTC. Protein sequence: CASGLIAGSYEQYF.

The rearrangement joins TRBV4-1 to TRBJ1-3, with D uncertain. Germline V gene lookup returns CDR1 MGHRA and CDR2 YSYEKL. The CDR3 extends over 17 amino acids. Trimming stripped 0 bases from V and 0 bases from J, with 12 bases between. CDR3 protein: CASSQEADGDSGNTIYF. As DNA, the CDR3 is TGCGCCAGCAGCCAAGAGGCGGACGGAGACTCTGGAAACACCATATATTTT.

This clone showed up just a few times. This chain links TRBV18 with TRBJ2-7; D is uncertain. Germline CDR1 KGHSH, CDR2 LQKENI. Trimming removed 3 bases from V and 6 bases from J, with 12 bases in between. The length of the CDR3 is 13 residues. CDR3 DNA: TGTGCCAGCTCACCCCTCCCCGTAGGCGAGCAGTACGTC. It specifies CASSPLPVGEQYV.

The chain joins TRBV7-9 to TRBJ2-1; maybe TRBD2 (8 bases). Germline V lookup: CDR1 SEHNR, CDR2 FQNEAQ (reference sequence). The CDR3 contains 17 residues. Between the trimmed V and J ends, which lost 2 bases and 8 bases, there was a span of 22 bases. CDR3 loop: CASSLQGGGRSKDEQFF. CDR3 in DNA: TGTGCCAGCAGCTTACAGGGGGGCGGGAGGTCAAAGGATGAGCAGTTCTTC.

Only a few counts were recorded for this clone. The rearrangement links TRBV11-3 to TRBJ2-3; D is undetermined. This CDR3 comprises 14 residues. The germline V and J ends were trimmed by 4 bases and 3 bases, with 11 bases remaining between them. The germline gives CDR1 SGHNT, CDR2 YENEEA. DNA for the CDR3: TGTGCCAGCAGCTCGGACCCACGGACAGATACGCAGTATTTT. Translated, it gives CASSSDPRTDTQYF. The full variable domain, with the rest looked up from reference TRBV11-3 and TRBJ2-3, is EAGVVQSPRYKIIEKKQPVAFWCNPISGHNTLYWYLQNLGQGPELLIRYENEEAVDDSQLPKDRFSAERLKGVDSTLKIQPAELGDSAVYLCASSSDPRTDTQYFGPGTRLTVL.